This entry concerns a single T cell receptor beta chain. What it binds is unknown. The CDR3 spans 14 residues. The germline V gene has CDR1 SGHRS and CDR2 YFSETQ. This sample was taken from a study of monozygotic twins with inflammatory bowel disease. Study-wide findings and caveats: There was no support for any single strong signal or clonotype associated with IBD. Relative clonotype sharing with others was diminished in IBD patients versus healthy twins, particularly with disease activity.

Blood (roughly 2.3 ml) was collected from every donor individually. The authors used about 3.5 ug of total RNA per TCR library. TCRdb re-analyzed the 5' RACE reads; it lists each CDR3 protein once, without DNA. Its table records 200,000 to 250,000 distinct CDR3 sequences. The receptor was derived from a human donor with ulcerative colitis or Crohn's disease, or a healthy co-twin of an affected twin (not recorded which). The sequencing sample was made of blood. The chain joins TRBV5-1 to TRBJ1-2; checking the TCRdb D call of TRBD1 is not possible without DNA. The CDR3 is CASSLDSGAYGYTF.